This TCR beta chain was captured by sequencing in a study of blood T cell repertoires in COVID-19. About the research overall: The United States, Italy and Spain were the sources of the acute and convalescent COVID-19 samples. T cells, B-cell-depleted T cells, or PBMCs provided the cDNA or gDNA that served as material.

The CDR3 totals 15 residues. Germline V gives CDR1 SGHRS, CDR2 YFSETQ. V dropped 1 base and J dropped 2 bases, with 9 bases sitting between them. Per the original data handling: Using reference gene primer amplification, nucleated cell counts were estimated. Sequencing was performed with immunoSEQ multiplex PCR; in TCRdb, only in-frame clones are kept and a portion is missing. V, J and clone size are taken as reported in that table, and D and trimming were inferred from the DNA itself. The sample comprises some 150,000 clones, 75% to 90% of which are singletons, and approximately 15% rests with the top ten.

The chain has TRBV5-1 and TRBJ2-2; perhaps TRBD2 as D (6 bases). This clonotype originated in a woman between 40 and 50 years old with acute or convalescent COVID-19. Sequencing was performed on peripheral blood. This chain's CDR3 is CASSLRRGNTGELFF. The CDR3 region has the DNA TGCGCCAGCAGCTTGCGGCGGGGTAACACCGGGGAGCTGTTTTTT.